This T cell receptor beta chain was recovered during a study of beta chain features in type 1 diabetes. About the research overall: Healthy donors and patients had similar age, gender and cell yields.

On this clone itself: What it recognizes is unknown.

TCRB transcripts that were expressed got sequenced, as all of the isolated RNA had been reverse transcribed. Clones were read by immunoSEQ multiplex PCR, and TCRdb kept only the in-frame ones, dropping some. This table has some 410,000 clones, over 10% appearing once. Broader study findings: A greater similarity of naive, central memory and Treg TCRB repertoires was seen among patients than among healthy donors. Shortening of TCRB CDR3s, moderate but significant, appeared in all four CD4+ subsets of Type 1 diabetes patients. Patients with type 1 diabetes showed fewer VDJ junction insertions and more deletions.

This CDR3 spans 13 amino acids. Germline V lookup: CDR1 KGHSH, CDR2 LQKENI. V was pared by 0 bases and J by 8 bases, with 10 bases between. The gene calls are TRBV18 and TRBJ1-2; unclear D gene. The TCR originated in a woman younger than 30 in good health. The specimen sequenced was naive CD4+ T cells from blood. CDR3 amino acids: CASSPPERRGYTF. CDR3 coding DNA: TGTGCCAGCTCACCACCGGAGCGTCGCGGCTACACCTTC.